The 3 T cell receptor beta chains below come from one sample, sequenced in a study of beta chain features in type 1 diabetes. The investigators reverse transcribed all of the isolated RNA, so they sequenced expressed TCRB transcripts. Assay: immunoSEQ multiplex PCR; the TCRdb copy retains only in-frame clones and omits some. The sample yields over 500,000 clones, 15% to 17% seen once. The sequencing sample was made of naive CD4+ T cells from blood. The receptors were sampled from a man between 18 and 29 years old in good health.

The gene calls are TRBV13 and TRBJ1-6; TRBD1 matches 8 bases. Trimming at V came to 2 bases and at J to 9 bases, leaving 3 bases not matched to a gene. Germline CDR1 and CDR2: PRHDT and FYEKMQ (reference sequence). This CDR3 has 14 residues. The CDR3 bases are TGTGCCAGCAGCTTACAGGGGGCTAGTTCACCCCTCCACTTT. Translated: CASSLQGASSPLHF.

The table lists this clone with a few counts. The rearrangement links TRBV11-1 to TRBJ2-1; D is ambiguous. Trimming left V 2 bases short and J 12 bases short, with 14 bases between. Germline values: CDR1 SGHAT, CDR2 FQDESV (reference sequence). CDR3 size: 13 residues. CDR3 protein: CASSLMSPSAQFF. Written as DNA, the CDR3 is TGTGCCAGCAGCTTAATGAGCCCTTCTGCGCAGTTCTTC.

This clone has only a few counts. The rearrangement joins TRBV6-6 to TRBJ2-1, with D perhaps being TRBD1 or TRBD2 (6 bases each). The CDR3 runs to 14 residues. Germline values: CDR1 MNHNY, CDR2 SVGAGI (reference sequence). Trimming took off 8 bases at V and 3 bases at J, with 14 bases between the two ends. The CDR3 here is CASEGGQNYNEQFF. CDR3 DNA: TGTGCCAGCGAGGGGGGACAAAACTACAATGAGCAGTTCTTC.